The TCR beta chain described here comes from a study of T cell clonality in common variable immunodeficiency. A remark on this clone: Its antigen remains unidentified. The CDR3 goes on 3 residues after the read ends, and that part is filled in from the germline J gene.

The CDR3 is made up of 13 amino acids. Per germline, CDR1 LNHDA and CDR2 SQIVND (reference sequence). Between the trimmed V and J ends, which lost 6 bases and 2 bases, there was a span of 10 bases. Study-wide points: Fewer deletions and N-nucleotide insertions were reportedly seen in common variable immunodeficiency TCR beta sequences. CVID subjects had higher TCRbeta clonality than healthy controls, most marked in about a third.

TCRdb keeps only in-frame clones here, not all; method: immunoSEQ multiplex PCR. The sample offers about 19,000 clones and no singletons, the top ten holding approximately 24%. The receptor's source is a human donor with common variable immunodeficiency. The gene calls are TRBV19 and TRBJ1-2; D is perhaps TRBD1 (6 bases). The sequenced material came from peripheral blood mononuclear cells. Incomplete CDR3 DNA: TGTGCCAGTAGGGACAGATTGAACTATGGC. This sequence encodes CASRDRLNYG. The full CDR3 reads CASRDRLNYGYTF.